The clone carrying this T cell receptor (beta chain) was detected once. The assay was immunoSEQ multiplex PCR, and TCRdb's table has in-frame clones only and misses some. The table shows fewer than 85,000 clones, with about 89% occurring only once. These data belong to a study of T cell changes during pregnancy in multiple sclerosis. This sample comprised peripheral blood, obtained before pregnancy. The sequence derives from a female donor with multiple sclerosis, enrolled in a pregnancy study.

CDR3 sequence: CASSSQGAELFF. As DNA, the CDR3 is TGTGCCAGCAGCTCCCAGGGGGCAGAACTGTTTTTT. The chain recombines TRBV9 with TRBJ1-4; TRBD1 agrees at 8 bases. Germline V gene lookup returns CDR1 SGDLS and CDR2 YYNGEE. The J segment lost 12 bases and the V segment lost 4 bases, leaving 5 bases of the junction unmatched. The CDR3 runs to 12 residues. The full variable domain, with the rest looked up from reference TRBV9 and TRBJ1-4, is DSGVTQTPKHLITATGQRVTLRCSPRSGDLSVYWYQQSLDQGLQFLIQYYNGEERAKGNILERFSAQQFPDLHSELNLSSLELGDSALYFCASSSQGAELFFGSGTQLSVL.